This T cell receptor beta chain was sequenced for a study of blood T cell repertoires in COVID-19. Study summary: Acute and convalescent COVID-19 samples came from the United States, Italy and Spain. T cells, B-cell-depleted T cells, or PBMCs supplied cDNA or gDNA.

It was during active infection that Seattle patients were enrolled and then longitudinally followed. Germline CDR1 MGHRA, CDR2 YSYEKL. The junction had 12 bases not matched to a gene; V was cut back by 0 bases and J by 5 bases. The CDR3 spans 17 residues. Per the study methods: The assay estimated nucleated cells by amplifying reference gene primers. The table came from immunoSEQ multiplex PCR; TCRdb's copy has only in-frame clones and leaves some out. V and J calls and clone size are those listed in that table; D and trimming were worked out from the DNA. The sample has some 100,000 clones; around 88% are singletons.

The sequencing sample was made of peripheral blood. The chain recombines TRBV4-1 with TRBJ1-1; 7 bases are shared with TRBD1. This receptor was obtained from a man aged 50 to 60 with COVID-19, enrolled during active disease. The DNA of the CDR3 is TGCGCCAGCAGCCAAGAATATCAGAGGGGGCGCCTAACTGAAGCTTTCTTT. Its translation is CASSQEYQRGRLTEAFF.